Listed here are 14 T cell receptor beta chains from one sample, sequenced in a study of T cells expressing NK-cell markers. TCRdb reanalyzed the 5' RACE reads and collapses them to one entry per CDR3 protein, without DNA. In all, the sample yields 300,000 to 450,000 distinct CDR3 sequences. Sequencing input: blood T cells: a sorted CD56 or NKG2C T cell subset, CD4+ or CD8+ T cells, or bulk PBMC T cells (not recorded which). The receptor set was obtained from a man aged 18-69 years in good health.

The rearrangement uses TRBV5-1 and TRBJ2-5; the TCRdb D gene call, TRBD1, has no DNA to confirm it. This CDR3 is built from 14 residues. In germline, CDR1 is SGHRS, CDR2 YFSETQ. The CDR3 protein is CASSLDRGGETQYF.

The chain uses TRBV20-1 and TRBJ2-1; checking the TCRdb D call of TRBD1 is not possible without DNA. The germline gives CDR1 DFQATT, CDR2 SNEGSKA (reference sequence). The CDR3 covers 16 residues. The CDR3: CSAREADKTSYNEQFF.

The rearrangement joins TRBV21-1 to TRBJ2-2. TRBV21-1 constitutes a pseudogene. This CDR3 is built from 15 residues. CDR3 protein: CASSKIQENTGELFF.

The chain combines TRBV6-1 with TRBJ2-7. Germline V gene data show CDR1 as MNHNS and CDR2 as SASEGT. CDR3 size: 13 residues. The CDR3 sequence: CASLWTASYEQYF.

This chain uses TRBV20-1 with TRBJ1-5; lacking DNA, the TRBD1 call made by TCRdb goes unchecked. The V gene's germline CDR1 is DFQATT and CDR2 SNEGSKA (reference sequence). The CDR3 sequence is 15 residues long. The CDR3 region is CSANPTGQGNQPQHF.

The J gene is TRBJ2-5, the V gene TRBV12-3 or TRBV12-4; lacking DNA, the TRBD2 call made by TCRdb goes unchecked. The CDR3 totals 17 residues. CDR3 region: CASSFRVAGASQETQYF.

This chain connects TRBV19 to TRBJ2-2. This CDR3 has 13 residues. CDR1 LNHDA and CDR2 SQIVND come from the germline V gene (reference sequence). The CDR3 protein is CASNQFNTGELFF.

V gene TRBV7-7 combines with J gene TRBJ2-3; lacking DNA, the TRBD1 call made by TCRdb goes unchecked. Per germline, CDR1 SSHAT and CDR2 FNYEAQ (reference sequence). The CDR3 totals 16 residues. The CDR3 region is CASSQGGFYSTDTQYF.

The chain is built from TRBV5-1 and TRBJ1-1; TCRdb indicates TRBD1, and absent DNA this call remains unverified. Germline lookup yields CDR1 SGHRS and CDR2 YFSETQ. This CDR3 comprises 14 residues. CDR3 sequence: CASSTTGDGAEAFF. Looking up the rest from reference TRBV5-1 and TRBJ1-1 gives the full variable domain: KAGVTQTPRYLIKTRGQQVTLSCSPISGHRSVSWYQQTPGQGLQFLFEYFSETQRNKGNFPGRFSGRQFSNSRSEMNVSTLELGDSALYLCASSTTGDGAEAFFGQGTRLTVV.

The chain has TRBV3-1 and TRBJ2-7; TCRdb lists TRBD2, though no DNA is available to test this call. Germline-derived CDR1 and CDR2 are LGHDT and YNNKEL (reference sequence). The length of the CDR3 is 16 residues. The CDR3 loop reads CASSQSRGGRFYEQYF.

This sequence joins TRBV27 and TRBJ1-3. This CDR3 is 13 amino acids long. The V gene's germline CDR1 is MNHEY and CDR2 SMNVEV (reference sequence). CDR3 sequence reads: CASSPTGGNTIYF.

V usage is TRBV5-1 and J usage is TRBJ1-6; there is no DNA to check the TCRdb D call of TRBD1. Germline V gene lookup returns CDR1 SGHRS and CDR2 YFSETQ. The CDR3 extends over 17 amino acids. The CDR3 protein is CASSLGQGVSYNSPLHF.

This chain links TRBV27 with TRBJ2-3. This CDR3 spans 14 amino acids. The germline V gene has CDR1 MNHEY and CDR2 SMNVEV (reference sequence). The CDR3 is CASSAKRSTDTQYF.

The chain recombines TRBV5-1 with TRBJ2-1; as DNA is missing, the TRBD1 call by TCRdb cannot be tested. The CDR3 has 14 residues. CDR1 is SGHRS, CDR2 YFSETQ, per germline. The CDR3 sequence: CASSLTGQYNEQFF.